This T cell receptor beta chain originates from a study of shared clonotypes between healthy human individuals (dated by TCRdb to 2020 to 2022). About the study as a whole: The cohort comprised a couple of women and a few men aged 18 to 49 years. Per donor, three plates each were used for CD4 naive and CD4 memory, two for CD8 naive, and one for CD8 memory. The study deeply sequenced blood TCR repertoires of about five healthy adults to estimate repertoire size and the extent of clonotype sharing between individuals. Different laboratories and diverse techniques were used to prepare libraries and sequence TCR repertoires, to increase sequencing depth and limit assay-specific biases. Leukapheresis yielded between about 0.85 and 10 billion PBMCs per donor.

V is reduced by 2 bases and J by 7 bases, leaving a spacing of 18 bases between them. The CDR3 has 14 amino acids, counting the end cysteine and phenylalanine. The read is trimmed to its CDR3 DNA, 42 bases read in frame from base 1. Looking up the germline V gene (reference sequence) yields CDR1 GTSNPN and CDR2 SVGIG. CD8 naive samples were obtained by positive selection for CCR7 among CD45RO-negative cells, yielding a CD45RA+CCR7+ population from which TemRA cells were excluded. Healthy HIV-negative adults with no recently reported acute infections or vaccinations were included as donors. Every donor was a Caucasian adult living in Nashville, Tennessee, USA. Blood was obtained by leukapheresis, after which PBMCs were separated by Ficoll-Histopaque density gradient centrifugation and cryopreserved in liquid nitrogen vapor phase. Analytical flow cytometry was used to check the purity and quantity of every magnetically sorted T cell population. From each sorted fraction, genomic DNA was isolated and quantified by UV absorbance on a Nanodrop 2000c.

TCR CDR3 regions were amplified from genomic DNA by multiplex PCR using the deep immunoSEQ assay. Extracted genomic DNA from each cell subset was spread evenly across all wells of several immunoSEQ 96-well plates, with each plate serving as a replicate. For sorted subsets, 200 ng of genomic DNA, equivalent to 30,000 or so T cell genomes, went into each replicate PCR. Purified libraries were quantified with a Qubit 3.0 fluorometer, sized on a Bioanalyzer 2100, and re-quantified with the KAPA Library Quantification kit. Every immunoSEQ 96-well plate was sequenced on a separate single-read 150-cycle Illumina NextSeq 550 flow cell. The study's own analysis went as follows. Because the immunoSEQ output included only junctional sequences and no quality scores, the filtering could not be the same as the filtering used for full-length reads. Sequences were annotated with PyIR, a Python wrapper for IgBLAST v1.9, and V/J genes and CDR3 were assigned using IMGT germline references. Reads were filtered out if the reads had weak V/J assignments (E-value above 1e-6), no CDR3, stop codons, out-of-frame junctions, or ambiguous translated residues. A V3J clonotype was defined by an identical inferred V gene, J gene, and CDR3 amino acid sequence. Percentage overlap between repertoires was calculated by dividing the number of shared unique clonotypes by the size of the smaller repertoire. Richness of each repertoire was evaluated using RTK rarefaction, the Chao1 estimator, and Recon v2.1 estimates of unobserved clonotypes. Generation probabilities for all TCRbeta clonotypes obtained by the gDNA method from a handful of donors were computed using OLGA. The source is immuneACCESS, and TCRdb retained only in-frame sequences with V and J called. Part of the clones is not carried over; for the studies checked, unresolved V genes explain less than half of this, and the remainder is unexplained. That table furnishes V, J and clone size, whereas the DNA furnished D and trimming. The sample table lists about 800,000 clones, roughly 96% of them with a count of one. The ten largest account for less than 0.25% of the sample.

Points on this clone: Its binding antigen is unknown. Base qualities are missing; no much larger clone stands one base away.

General findings and caveats noted by the study authors: Because the study included only a small number of donors, the genetic and exposure-history diversity represented was limited. Rarefaction of sorted-subset datasets indicated incomplete sequencing despite the large sequencing depth. Compared with non-shared clonotypes, the clonotypes found in all four sorted-subset donors had higher generation probabilities. Only blood was sampled, and tissue TCR repertoires likely differ from those in blood. Pairwise subsampling led to the expectation that sequencing depth would affect the degree of clonotype sharing among donors. Naive subsets generally had larger estimated clonotype richness than memory subsets did. Roughly 5% of naive CD4, roughly 3.5% of naive CD8, approximately 2.2% of memory CD4, and 0.35% to 0.5% of memory CD8 clonotypes were shared across several donors.

Sequenced sample: naive CD8+ T cells sorted from blood. According to the study, the label for this sample's cell subset or site signals: CD45RA+CCR7+. The origin of this receptor is a man aged 25-45 years in good health. The sequence is built from TRBV30 and TRBJ2-7; TRBD2 is a weak D gene call, 6 bases matching. Here the CDR3 is given as CAWSWDSGFQEQYF. The DNA is as follows: TGTGCCTGGAGTTGGGACTCAGGGTTTCAAGAGCAGTACTTC.